This TCR beta chain is from a study of blood T cell repertoires in COVID-19. Study as a whole: The origin of the acute and convalescent COVID-19 samples was the United States, Italy and Spain. From T cells, B-cell-depleted T cells, or PBMCs came the material, which was cDNA or gDNA.

The method was immunoSEQ multiplex PCR; TCRdb's version includes in-frame clones alone and lacks a portion of them. The sample yields 150,000 to 180,000 clones, over 60% seen once. The CDR3 loop spans 10 amino acids. Germline V gives CDR1 SQVTM, CDR2 ANQGSEA. The V end was cut by 6 bases, the J end by 2 bases, with 4 bases between. The chain employs TRBV29-1 and TRBJ2-5; D is unclear. The sample taken for sequencing was peripheral blood. The receptor was derived from a man aged 80 or over with acute or convalescent COVID-19. The DNA of the CDR3 is TGCAGCGTCCAACAAGAGACCCAGTACTTC. It codes for CSVQQETQYF.